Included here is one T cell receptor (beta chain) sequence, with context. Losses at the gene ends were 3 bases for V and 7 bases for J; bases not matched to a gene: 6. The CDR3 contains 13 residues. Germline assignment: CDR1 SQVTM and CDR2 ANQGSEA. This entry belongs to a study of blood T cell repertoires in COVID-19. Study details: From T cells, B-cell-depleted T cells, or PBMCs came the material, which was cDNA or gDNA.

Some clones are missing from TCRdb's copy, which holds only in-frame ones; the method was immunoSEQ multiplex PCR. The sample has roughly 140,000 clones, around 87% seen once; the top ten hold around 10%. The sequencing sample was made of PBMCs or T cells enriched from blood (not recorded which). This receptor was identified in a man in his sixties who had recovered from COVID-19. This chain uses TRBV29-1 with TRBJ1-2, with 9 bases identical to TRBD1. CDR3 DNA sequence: TGCAGCGTTGAGAACAGGGGGCTTGGTGGCTACACCTTC. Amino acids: CSVENRGLGGYTF. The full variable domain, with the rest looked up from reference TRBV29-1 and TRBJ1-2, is SAVISQKPSRDICQRGTSLTIQCQVDSQVTMMFWYRQQPGQSLTLIATANQGSEATYESGFVIDKFPISRPNLTFSTLTVSNMSPEDSSIYLCSVENRGLGGYTFGSGTRLTVV.